This T cell receptor (beta chain) was sequenced for a study of blood T cell repertoires in COVID-19. The repertoire was sequenced with immunoSEQ multiplex PCR; TCRdb's copy has only in-frame clones and lacks some. The sample comprises 200,000 to 250,000 clones, approximately 75% of which are singletons, and 9.2% rests with the top ten. CDR1 and CDR2 from the germline V gene are SGHNT and YYREEE (reference sequence). Trimming pared 2 bases from V and 0 bases from J, leaving 8 bases between. This CDR3 has 15 residues. Material for sequencing was PBMCs or T cells enriched from blood (not recorded which). This receptor was taken from a man between 40 and 49 years old who had recovered from COVID-19. This chain joins TRBV5-4 and TRBJ2-2, with unresolved D. CDR3 sequence reads: CASSFGAANTGELFF. The CDR3 nucleotides read TGTGCCAGCAGCTTCGGTGCGGCGAACACCGGGGAGCTGTTTTTT.